The T cell receptor (beta chain) under discussion was sequenced for a study of response to subunit inactivated influenza vaccine. This clonotype came up a few times. Its antigen is undetermined. Germline loops: CDR1 MGHDK, CDR2 SYGVNS. Trimming pared 10 bases from V and 0 bases from J, leaving 14 bases between. The CDR3 runs to 14 residues. General study results and limits: Authors suggested few new T cells are recruited by each seasonal influenza vaccination.

MiXCR, applied by TCRdb to the RT-PCR reads, yields one record per CDR3 protein. Here the sample spans approximately 530,000 distinct CDR3 sequences, 6.5% to 8% being singletons. The chain joins TRBV25-1 to TRBJ2-3; D remains unclear. This material consisted of PBMCs from blood, taken approximately 25 months after vaccination. The receptor was isolated from a man aged 45 to 70 who received an inactivated influenza vaccine. The CDR3 sequence is CAISYPTSTDTQYF. CDR3 DNA: TGTGCCATCTCGTATCCTACTAGCACAGATACGCAGTATTTT.